Sequencing of this T cell receptor beta chain was carried out in a study of patients and donors after allogeneic stem cell transplantation. TCRdb fed the RT-PCR reads into MiXCR, producing one record per CDR3 protein. This table has roughly 180,000 distinct CDR3 sequences, 41% appearing once. The specimen sequenced was blood, either unsorted or a sorted T cell fraction (not recorded which). The TCR was taken from a human donor who was either an allogeneic HSCT recipient or a stem cell or donor lymphocyte infusion donor (not recorded which). It is not recorded whose cells these are; they may come from a transplant donor.

The CDR3 loop is CASSRDPLASTEAFF. DNA for the CDR3: TGCGCCAGCAGCCGAGATCCCCTCGCGAGCACTGAAGCTTTCTTT. The V call is TRBV4-3, the J call TRBJ1-1; the D is unclear. Germline V gene lookup returns CDR1 LGHNA and CDR2 YSLEER. The CDR3 spans 15 residues. V lost 4 bases, J lost 4 bases, and 16 bases lay in between.